The next 9 T cell receptor beta chains were all read from a single sample in a study of T-cell memory formation after mild COVID-19. TCRdb reanalysed the 5' RACE reads using MiXCR and keeps one entry per CDR3 protein. The sample has under 300,000 distinct CDR3 sequences, about a sixth seen once; the top ten hold 3.5%. Sequenced sample: PBMCs or a T cell subset sorted from them (not recorded which). The source is a man aged 18 to 29 who had mild COVID-19 (a few samples of this study predate the infection). Cell type and time point are not known.

V and J are TRBV4-3 and TRBJ1-2; a weak D match, TRBD1 (5 bases). This CDR3 is 15 amino acids long. V was trimmed by 1 base and J by 1 base, leaving 10 bases between them. The germline CDR1 and CDR2 sequences are LGHNA and YSLEER. The CDR3 sequence is CASSQGLGLNYGYTF. The DNA of the CDR3 is TGCGCCAGCAGCCAAGGTCTGGGACTTAACTATGGCTACACCTTC.

CDR3 coding DNA: TGCGCCAGCAGCCATTACGGACAGGGGAATTCACCCCTCCACTTT. It yields the protein CASSHYGQGNSPLHF. This rearrangement joins TRBV4-3 to TRBJ1-6; 9 bases line up with TRBD1. The length of the CDR3 is 15 residues. J gave up 7 bases and V 3 bases, and 4 bases lay outside the gene matches. Germline V gene lookup returns CDR1 LGHNA and CDR2 YSLEER.

CDR3: CASSVRVDTIYF. As DNA, the CDR3 is TGTGCCAGCAGCGTCAGGGTAGACACCATATATTTT. The chain has TRBV7-2 and TRBJ1-3; TRBD1 might be the D (5 bases). This CDR3 is 12 amino acids long. The germline gives CDR1 SGHTA, CDR2 FQGNSA. V was pared by 5 bases and J by 8 bases, with 10 bases between.

This clonotype was picked up a small number of times. The V call is TRBV12-3 or TRBV12-4, the J call TRBJ2-6; no clear D gene. This CDR3 is 15 amino acids long. V was clipped by 3 bases and J by 1 base, with 7 bases between them. This CDR3 reads CASSFVGSGANVLTF. The CDR3 bases are TGTGCCAGCAGTTTCGTCGGTTCTGGGGCCAACGTCCTGACTTTC.

The chain couples TRBV4-2 to TRBJ1-2; no clear D gene. Germline V lookup: CDR1 LGHNA, CDR2 YNFKEQ. The CDR3 has 16 amino acids. The V end lost 0 bases, the J end lost 4 bases, and 15 bases lay between the germline ends. DNA of the CDR3: TGTGCCAGCAGCCAAGAAGGTGGCAGTACCATCTATGGCTACACCTTC. It is translated as CASSQEGGSTIYGYTF.

Ten or more counts support this clonotype. The chain employs TRBV12-3 or TRBV12-4 and TRBJ1-5; D remains ambiguous. The CDR3 totals 14 residues. The V end lost 3 bases, the J end lost 0 bases, and 6 bases lay between the germline ends. The CDR3: CASSLLDSNQPQHF. The CDR3 DNA reads as TGTGCCAGCAGTTTGCTAGATAGCAATCAGCCCCAGCATTTT.

This sequence joins TRBV7-2 and TRBJ1-2; no clear D. V lost 4 bases, J lost 7 bases, and 22 bases lay in between. Per germline, CDR1 SGHTA and CDR2 FQGNSA. CDR3 length: 16 amino acids. The CDR3 nucleotides read TGTGCCAGCAGCTCCTCTCCCGGGAGGGTGGGATCTGGCTACACCTTC. Translated, it gives CASSSSPGRVGSGYTF.

A few counts support this clonotype. The J gene is TRBJ2-5, the V gene TRBV4-1; no firm D call. Trimming pared 8 bases from V and 4 bases from J, leaving 23 bases between. The CDR3 has 16 residues. Germline-derived CDR1 and CDR2 are MGHRA and YSYEKL. This chain's CDR3 is CASSLSRSSFGETQYF. The CDR3 DNA is TGCGCCAGCTCACTAAGTAGGTCTTCTTTTGGAGAGACCCAGTACTTC.

This rearrangement joins TRBV7-9 to TRBJ2-7; D is undetermined. CDR1 and CDR2 from the germline V gene are SEHNR and FQNEAQ (reference sequence). The CDR3 sequence is 12 residues long. CDR3 DNA: TGTGCCAGCAGCTTTAACTTCGCTAGTTGGAGCGTC. Translation gives CASSFNFASWSV.